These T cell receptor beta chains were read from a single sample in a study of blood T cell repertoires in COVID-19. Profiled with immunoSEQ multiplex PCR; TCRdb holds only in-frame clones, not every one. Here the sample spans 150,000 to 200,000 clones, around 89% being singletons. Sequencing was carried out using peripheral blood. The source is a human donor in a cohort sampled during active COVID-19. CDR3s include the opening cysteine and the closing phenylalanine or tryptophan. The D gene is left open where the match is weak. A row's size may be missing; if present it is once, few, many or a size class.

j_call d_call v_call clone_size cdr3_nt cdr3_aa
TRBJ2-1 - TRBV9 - TGTGCCAGCAGCGTAGGCCCCGGTGGGGAGTCAAGGAATCGGCAGTTCTTC CASSVGPGGESRNRQFF
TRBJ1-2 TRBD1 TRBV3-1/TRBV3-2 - TGTGCCAGCAGCCAAACCCCCCGGGACAGGAGACACTATGGCTACACCTTC CASSQTPRDRRHYGYTF
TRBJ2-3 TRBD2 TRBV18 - TGTGCCAGCTCACCACGCGGACTAGTGAACACAGATACGCAGTATTTT CASSPRGLVNTDTQYF
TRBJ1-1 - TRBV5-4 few TGTGCCAGCAGCTTAAGAGGGATGAACACTGAAGCTTTCTTT CASSLRGMNTEAFF
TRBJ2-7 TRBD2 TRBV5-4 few TGTGCCAGCAGCCCAAGGACTAGCGGGAGCCACGAGCAGTACTTC CASSPRTSGSHEQYF
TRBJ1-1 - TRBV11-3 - TGTGCCAGCAGCTTTGACAGATACACTGAAGCTTTCTTT CASSFDRYTEAFF
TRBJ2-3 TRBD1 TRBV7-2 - TGTGCCAGCAGCGATAGGGGGCGCGGGACAGATACGCAGTATTTT CASSDRGRGTDTQYF
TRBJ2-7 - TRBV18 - TGTGCCAGCTCACCGACCGGGACATCGATATACGAGCAGTACTTC CASSPTGTSIYEQYF
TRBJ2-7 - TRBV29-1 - TGCAGCGTTGGTCCCAGAGGTCTCAACGAGCAGTACTTC CSVGPRGLNEQYF
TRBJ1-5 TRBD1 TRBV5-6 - TGTGCCAGCAGGTTTCAGGGGGGCAATCAGCCCCAGCATTTT CASRFQGGNQPQHF
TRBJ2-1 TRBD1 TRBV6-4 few TGTGCCAGCAGTCACGGGACAGGGGGGGGAAATGAGCAGTTCTTC CASSHGTGGGNEQFF
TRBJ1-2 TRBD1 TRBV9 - TGTGCCAGCAGCGTATCGACAGGGACGGGAAACTATGGCTACACCTTC CASSVSTGTGNYGYTF
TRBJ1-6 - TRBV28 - TGTGCCAGCAGTTTCGTTGGTAATTCAGCACCCCTCCACTTT CASSFVGNSAPLHF
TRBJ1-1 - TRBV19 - TGTGCCAGCCTCCAGGTGGGGCACACTGAAGCTTTCTTT CASLQVGHTEAFF
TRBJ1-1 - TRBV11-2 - TGTGCCAGCAGCTTAAACTTAGGACCGGAGGCTGAAGCTTTCTTT CASSLNLGPEAEAFF
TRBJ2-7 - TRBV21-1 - TGTGCCAGCAGCAAAGGGGACAGGTCCTCCTACGAGCAGTACTTC CASSKGDRSSYEQYF